Each of the 5 T cell receptor beta chains below was sequenced from the same sample in a study of T-cell reconstitution after alpha-beta-depleted transplantation in children. The TCRbeta library incorporated unique molecular identifiers. TCRdb re-called the PCR reads with MiXCR, one entry per CDR3 protein. Of hundreds of thousands of distinct CDR3 sequences listed, over 9.5% are singletons. Sample: PBMCs, taken before TCRalphabeta/CD19-depleted stem cell transplant. The receptors were sampled from a child aged 2 to 10 with inherited bone marrow failure, due to receive a stem cell transplant.

This clonotype showed up many times. The gene calls are TRBV4-3 and TRBJ2-3; possibly TRBD2 for D (5 bases). The CDR3 sequence is 16 residues long. CDR1 is LGHNA, CDR2 YSLEER, per germline. V lost 0 bases and J 6 bases, leaving 16 bases between the germline ends. The CDR3 nucleotides are TGCGCCAGCAGCCAAGAAGGCGGGCTAGAATGGGATACGCAGTATTTT. Amino acid sequence: CASSQEGGLEWDTQYF.

In the case of this clonotype: This may come from a read error, since a much larger clone is one base off. The chain links TRBV20-1 to TRBJ1-5; a possible D gene is TRBD1 (5 bases). Germline V gene lookup returns CDR1 DFQATT and CDR2 SNEGSKA (reference sequence). Trimming stripped 2 bases from V and 7 bases from J, with 9 bases between. This CDR3 spans 12 amino acids. The CDR3 sequence: CSARPGEQPQHF. The DNA for the CDR3 is TGCAGTGCTAGACCGGGGGAACAGCCCCAGCATTTT.

There are many counts of this clonotype. J is TRBJ1-1 and V is TRBV12-3 or TRBV12-4; D is undetermined. The CDR3 totals 11 residues. V was pared by 6 bases and J by 8 bases, with 10 bases between. CDR3 residues: CASRRSSEAFF. The CDR3 DNA follows: TGTGCCAGCAGACGCAGTTCGGAAGCTTTCTTT.

This clonotype occurred many times. This chain joins TRBV5-1 and TRBJ1-2, with unresolved D. This CDR3 is built from 15 residues. V gave up 1 base and J gave up 2 bases, with 12 bases separating them. In germline, CDR1 is SGHRS, CDR2 YFSETQ. The DNA of the CDR3 is TGCGCCAGCAGCTTGAACGGCAACGCAAACTATGGCTACACCTTC. Its protein is CASSLNGNANYGYTF.

This clonotype was counted ten times or more. The chain combines TRBV12-3 or TRBV12-4 with TRBJ2-7; D possibly corresponds to TRBD1 (6 bases). The CDR3 is 14 residues long. Trimming took 4 bases from V and 4 from J, leaving 14 bases between them. The CDR3 loop reads CASSWDIGTYEQYF. The CDR3 nucleotides are TGTGCCAGCAGTTGGGACATCGGAACTTACGAGCAGTACTTC.